These T cell receptor beta chains were read from a single sample in a study of regulatory T cells in long-lasting Graves disease. A single record per CDR3 protein comes from TCRdb applying MiXCR to the multiplex PCR reads. This sample has under 500,000 distinct CDR3 sequences, with roughly 15% found just once. These data also formed part of another study, on T cells in Graves' hyperthyroidism and ophthalmopathy.

Material: peripheral blood mononuclear cells (PBMCs), obtained at new diagnosis, from a patient treated with antithyroid drugs. Source of these receptors: a woman aged 25 to 39 with Graves disease. Each CDR3 is given with its conserved first and last residue. D genes are given only for firm matches. Clone size is stated in some rows and not others, as once, few, many or a class when expanded.

V	size	D	J	CDR3	DNA
TRBV6-2/TRBV6-3	NA	TRBD2	TRBJ2-1	CASSSSGREYNEQFF	TGTGCCAGCAGCTCTAGCGGGAGGGAATACAATGAGCAGTTCTTC
TRBV4-2	many	TRBD2	TRBJ2-1	CASSQDTSGDNEQFF	TGTGCCAGCAGCCAAGATACTAGCGGTGACAATGAGCAGTTCTTC
TRBV6-2/TRBV6-3	NA	NA	TRBJ1-5	CATKTARKQPQHF	TGTGCCACCAAGACAGCAAGAAAACAGCCCCAGCATTTT
TRBV15	NA	TRBD1	TRBJ2-3	CATSRTGADTQYF	TGTGCCACCAGCAGAACAGGGGCAGATACGCAGTATTTT
TRBV12-3/TRBV12-4	many	NA	TRBJ1-4	CASSFGRTNEKLFF	TGTGCCAGCAGCTTCGGCAGAACTAATGAAAAACTGTTTTTT
TRBV28	many	NA	TRBJ1-6	CASSFVLGDNNSPLHF	TGTGCCAGCAGTTTCGTTTTAGGGGATAATAATTCACCCCTCCACTTT
TRBV7-9	few	NA	TRBJ2-2	CASRPNWLRWLANTGELFF	TGTGCCAGCAGACCGAACTGGCTGCGGTGGTTGGCGAACACCGGGGAGCTGTTTTTT
TRBV7-9	many	NA	TRBJ2-7	CASSSSRVEQYF	TGTGCCAGCAGCAGCTCGCGAGTCGAGCAGTACTTC
TRBV6-4	few	TRBD1	TRBJ2-3	CASSEGGQSTDTQYF	TGTGCCAGCAGTGAAGGGGGACAGAGCACAGATACGCAGTATTTT
TRBV6-1	few	NA	TRBJ1-5	CASRTANQPQHF	TGTGCCAGCAGGACAGCGAATCAGCCCCAGCATTTT
TRBV9	few	TRBD2	TRBJ2-1	CASSVELAGEGEQFF	TGTGCCAGCAGCGTAGAACTAGCGGGAGAGGGGGAGCAGTTCTTC
TRBV7-3	many	NA	TRBJ2-1	CASSTGPINEQFF	TGTGCCAGCAGCACAGGACCCATCAATGAGCAGTTCTTC
TRBV4-1	NA	TRBD2	TRBJ2-1	CASSQGGRGALYNEQFF	TGCGCCAGCAGCCAAGGGGGGAGGGGTGCCCTATACAATGAGCAGTTCTTC
TRBV18	many	NA	TRBJ2-3	CASSPPRAGHTDTQYF	TGTGCCAGCTCACCACCAAGGGCAGGGCACACAGATACGCAGTATTTT
TRBV15	NA	NA	TRBJ1-1	CATSRDAGMNTEAFF	TGTGCCACCAGCAGAGACGCAGGGATGAACACTGAAGCTTTCTTT
TRBV20-1	NA	TRBD1	TRBJ2-7	CSARVRGTGEYEQYF	TGCAGTGCTAGAGTACGGGGGACAGGGGAATACGAGCAGTACTTC
TRBV28	many	NA	TRBJ1-1	CASSLGGAKGDTEAFF	TGTGCCAGCAGTTTGGGGGGAGCCAAGGGGGACACTGAAGCTTTCTTT
TRBV29-1	few	NA	TRBJ2-7	CSVEGSEGSYEQYF	TGCAGCGTTGAAGGAAGTGAGGGTAGCTACGAGCAGTACTTC
TRBV7-9	many	NA	TRBJ1-1	CASSSLRFEAFF	TGTGCCAGCAGCTCGCTACGATTTGAAGCTTTCTTT
TRBV9	few	TRBD2	TRBJ2-1	CASSPREAGAGDEQFF	TGTGCCAGCAGCCCCCGGGAAGCGGGAGCAGGGGATGAGCAGTTCTTC
TRBV11-2	many	NA	TRBJ2-1	CASSLGGARPSGEQFF	TGTGCCAGCAGCTTAGGTGGAGCTAGGCCCTCGGGAGAGCAGTTCTTC
TRBV28	few	TRBD1	TRBJ2-5	CACWGSPGTDKETQYF	TGTGCCTGCTGGGGGTCCCCCGGGACAGACAAAGAGACCCAGTACTTC
TRBV12-3/TRBV12-4	many	NA	TRBJ1-2	CASSPSGVHGYTF	TGTGCCAGCAGTCCAAGCGGGGTGCATGGCTACACCTTC
TRBV7-9	NA	TRBD2	TRBJ2-7	CASSLGEGPKASYEQYF	TGTGCCAGCAGCTTAGGGGAGGGACCGAAGGCCTCCTACGAGCAGTACTTC
TRBV7-9	NA	NA	TRBJ1-2	CASSPGGGDGYTF	TGTGCCAGCAGCCCTGGGGGGGGTGATGGCTACACCTTC
TRBV19	NA	NA	TRBJ2-2	CASSIAPGSLNTGELFF	TGTGCCAGTAGTATAGCCCCAGGGAGCCTGAACACCGGGGAGCTGTTTTTT
TRBV11-3	NA	TRBD2	TRBJ2-1	CASSETSRTYNEQFF	TGTGCCAGCAGCGAGACTAGCAGGACCTACAATGAGCAGTTCTTC
TRBV10-3	many	NA	TRBJ2-5	CAISLDGETQYF	TGTGCCATCAGTCTTGACGGGGAGACCCAGTACTTC
TRBV6-5	many	NA	TRBJ2-1	CASSYSGLTNEQFF	TGTGCCAGCAGTTACTCTGGGTTGACAAATGAGCAGTTCTTC
TRBV20-1	many	NA	TRBJ2-2	CSAIREKNTGELFF	TGCAGTGCTATTCGGGAGAAGAACACCGGGGAGCTGTTTTTT
TRBV28	NA	NA	TRBJ1-3	CASSPGASGGNTIYF	TGTGCCAGCAGCCCGGGGGCGAGTGGTGGAAACACCATATATTTT
TRBV4-2	few	TRBD2	TRBJ2-7	CASSREREDYEQYF	TGTGCCAGCAGCCGAGAGCGGGAGGATTACGAGCAGTACTTC
TRBV29-1	NA	NA	TRBJ2-3	CSVSGDPFTDTQYF	TGCAGCGTCTCAGGGGACCCTTTCACAGATACGCAGTATTTT
TRBV6-2/TRBV6-3	NA	NA	TRBJ1-1	CASSRDFPIMGTEAFF	TGTGCCAGCAGCAGGGACTTCCCGATTATGGGGACTGAAGCTTTCTTT
TRBV2	many	TRBD1	TRBJ1-2	CASSITGDGGSGYTF	TGTGCCAGCAGTATTACAGGGGACGGGGGGTCTGGCTACACCTTC
TRBV29-1	NA	TRBD2	TRBJ2-7	CSVGTSGTGAYEQYF	TGCAGCGTTGGGACTAGCGGGACTGGGGCCTACGAGCAGTACTTC
TRBV11-3	NA	TRBD2	TRBJ2-1	CASSLSGTSGGSEQFF	TGTGCCAGCAGCTTATCCGGGACTAGCGGGGGGAGTGAGCAGTTCTTC
TRBV30	NA	NA	TRBJ2-1	CAWSGAGGFYNEQFF	TGTGCCTGGAGTGGGGCAGGGGGGTTTTACAATGAGCAGTTCTTC
TRBV11-2	few	NA	TRBJ2-6	CASSRPSGANVLTF	TGTGCCAGCAGCCGCCCCTCTGGGGCCAACGTCCTGACTTTC
TRBV20-1	few	NA	TRBJ1-2	CSASREGGYTF	TGCAGTGCTAGTCGGGAGGGGGGCTACACCTTC
TRBV30	NA	NA	TRBJ2-1	CAWSVTGYHNEQFF	TGTGCCTGGAGTGTGACTGGGTACCACAATGAGCAGTTCTTC
TRBV7-3	many	TRBD2	TRBJ2-1	CASSLGLAGGPDEQFF	TGTGCCAGCAGCTTAGGTTTGGCGGGAGGGCCTGATGAGCAGTTCTTC
TRBV28	many	NA	TRBJ2-3	CASSSIGGDTQYF	TGTGCCAGCAGTTCTATAGGGGGAGATACGCAGTATTTT
TRBV20-1	NA	NA	TRBJ1-5	CSARQGSNQPQHF	TGCAGTGCTAGGCAGGGCTCCAATCAGCCCCAGCATTTT
TRBV20-1	NA	TRBD2	TRBJ2-7	CSAPLAAELYEQYF	TGCAGTGCTCCCCTAGCGGCAGAACTCTACGAGCAGTACTTC
TRBV5-4	few	NA	TRBJ2-1	CASSSEDRGSNNEQFF	TGTGCCAGCAGCTCTGAGGACAGAGGCAGTAACAATGAGCAGTTCTTC
TRBV7-9	NA	NA	TRBJ2-4	CASRSGTGRDIQYF	TGTGCCAGCAGAAGCGGGACAGGCAGGGACATTCAGTACTTC
TRBV27	few	NA	TRBJ2-7	CASSFEGSNYEQYF	TGTGCCAGCAGTTTTGAGGGATCTAACTACGAGCAGTACTTC
TRBV3-1	many	NA	TRBJ2-2	CASSLIGTGELFF	TGTGCCAGCAGCCTTATCGGGACCGGGGAGCTGTTTTTT
TRBV6-2/TRBV6-3	many	NA	TRBJ2-3	CASTLAPERTGDTQYF	TGTGCCAGCACTCTCGCGCCTGAGCGGACTGGGGATACGCAGTATTTT
TRBV5-1	many	NA	TRBJ2-3	CASSLDGLTQYF	TGCGCCAGCAGCCTCGACGGTCTGACGCAGTATTTT
TRBV5-4	few	NA	TRBJ2-3	CASTLGGPTRDTQYF	TGTGCCAGCACCCTTGGGGGACCCACAAGAGATACGCAGTATTTT
TRBV28	NA	TRBD1	TRBJ1-6	CASRGRQGRNSPLHF	TGTGCCAGCAGGGGACGACAGGGTCGGAATTCACCCCTCCACTTT
TRBV20-1	many	NA	TRBJ2-7	CSASRDYYEQYF	TGCAGTGCCAGTCGGGATTACTACGAGCAGTACTTC